A selection of T cell receptor beta chains follows, all from one sample in a study of T cell responses to AZD1222 COVID-19 vaccine. This table comes from immunoSEQ multiplex PCR, and its TCRdb copy is limited to in-frame clones, with some not included. The table has over 120,000 clones, around 91% seen once. The sample consisted of peripheral blood, taken on day 0 of AZD1222 vaccination. The receptors originated from an adult in good health. Each CDR3 is given with its conserved first and last residue. A D gene is named only where the DNA matches it firmly. Clone size is not always given. Where it is, it says once, few, many or a class for expanded clones.

>TRBV15|TRBJ2-5|TRBD2|-
CATRGGGGPQETQYF
TGTGCCACCAGGGGCGGGGGAGGGCCCCAAGAGACCCAGTACTTC
>TRBV7-8|TRBJ2-7|TRBD2|-
CASSSTSSTGGEQYF
TGTGCCAGCAGCTCGACTAGCTCGACGGGGGGCGAGCAGTACTTC
>TRBV6-4|TRBJ2-3|TRBD2|-
CASSAELAGVDTQYF
TGTGCCAGCAGCGCAGAACTAGCGGGGGTAGATACGCAGTATTTT
>TRBV6-5|TRBJ1-1|TRBD1|-
CASGTGITNTEAFF
TGTGCCAGCGGGACAGGGATAACAAATACTGAAGCTTTCTTT
>TRBV4-1|TRBJ1-5|TRBD1|-
CASRGQGPNQPQHF
TGCGCCAGCAGGGGACAGGGACCCAATCAGCCCCAGCATTTT
>TRBV7-6|TRBJ2-2|TRBD2|once
CASSPRPLAGGNTGELFF
TGTGCCAGCAGCCCACGGCCACTAGCGGGAGGGAACACCGGGGAGCTGTTTTTT
>TRBV28|TRBJ1-2|-|-
CASRSRQSGVDGYTF
TGTGCCAGCAGGAGCCGACAGTCGGGAGTGGATGGCTACACCTTC
>TRBV30|TRBJ1-5|-|-
CAWSAIDSLNQPQHF
TGTGCCTGGAGTGCGATAGACAGCCTAAATCAGCCCCAGCATTTT
>TRBV6-5|TRBJ2-5|TRBD2|-
CASQISGGQETQYF
TGTGCCAGCCAAATTTCGGGAGGACAAGAGACCCAGTACTTC
>TRBV29-1|TRBJ2-7|-|-
CSVGAYTSYEQYF
TGCAGCGTTGGGGCTTATACCTCCTACGAGCAGTACTTC
>TRBV30|TRBJ2-2|-|-
CAWTRNQGSTGELFF
TGTGCCTGGACCCGAAATCAGGGGTCGACCGGGGAGCTGTTTTTT
>TRBV19|TRBJ2-7|TRBD1|-
CASSIDLGTGENPYEQYF
TGTGCCAGTAGTATAGATCTGGGGACAGGGGAGAATCCCTACGAGCAGTACTTC
>TRBV4-1|TRBJ1-5|-|once
CASSQGGEYSNQPQHF
TGCGCCAGCAGCCAAGGGGGGGAGTATAGCAATCAGCCCCAGCATTTT
>TRBV27|TRBJ1-6|TRBD1|-
CASSLDRDYNSPLHF
TGTGCCAGCAGTCTCGACAGGGACTATAATTCACCCCTCCACTTT
>TRBV6-2/TRBV6-3|TRBJ1-3|TRBD1|-
CASSWTGTPGNTIYF
TGTGCCAGCAGCTGGACAGGAACGCCTGGAAACACCATATATTTT
>TRBV7-9|TRBJ1-5|-|-
CASSLAGGPGQPQHF
TGTGCCAGCAGCTTAGCAGGAGGGCCGGGTCAGCCCCAGCATTTT
>TRBV10-2|TRBJ1-1|-|-
CASSDEGRRNTEAFF
TGCGCCAGCAGTGATGAGGGGCGAAGGAACACTGAAGCTTTCTTT
>TRBV30|TRBJ1-1|-|-
CAWSSLNTEAFF
TGTGCCTGGAGTAGTCTGAACACTGAAGCTTTCTTT
>TRBV27|TRBJ2-1|TRBD2|-
CASSSILAGGPGEQFF
TGTGCCAGCAGTTCAATCTTAGCGGGGGGGCCGGGTGAGCAGTTCTTC
>TRBV7-9|TRBJ1-4|-|-
CASSFSGYAEKLFF
TGTGCCAGCAGCTTCTCAGGTTACGCGGAAAAACTGTTTTTT
>TRBV5-1|TRBJ1-4|TRBD1|-
CASSLGDRGREKLFF
TGCGCCAGCAGCTTGGGGGACAGGGGGCGCGAAAAACTGTTTTTT
>TRBV24-1|TRBJ1-1|-|once
CATRGPAMNTEAFF
TGTGCCACCAGGGGACCCGCCATGAACACTGAAGCTTTCTTT
>TRBV6-5|TRBJ1-2|-|-
CASLDRTRYGYTF
TGTGCCAGCTTAGACAGGACCCGCTATGGCTACACCTTC
>TRBV2|TRBJ2-5|-|-
CASSLARTNQETQYF
TGTGCCAGCAGCCTTGCCCGGACTAACCAAGAGACCCAGTACTTC
>TRBV6-5|TRBJ1-5|-|-
CASSPAGAVNQPQHF
TGTGCCAGCAGTCCAGCAGGGGCCGTCAATCAGCCCCAGCATTTT
>TRBV3-1/TRBV3-2|TRBJ2-5|-|once
CASSLAKTQYF
TGTGCCAGCAGCCTTGCTAAGACCCAGTACTTC
>TRBV5-1|TRBJ1-2|TRBD1|-
CASTRGGTGQTNYGYTF
TGCGCCAGCACCCGGGGCGGGACAGGGCAGACTAACTATGGCTACACCTTC
>TRBV10-3|TRBJ1-2|TRBD1|-
CAISSGGNYGYTF
TGTGCCATCAGCTCAGGGGGGAACTATGGCTACACCTTC
>TRBV4-1|TRBJ1-1|TRBD1|-
CASSRQGGNTEAFF
TGCGCCAGCAGCCGCCAAGGGGGCAACACTGAAGCTTTCTTT
>TRBV5-1|TRBJ1-5|-|-
CASSLGQPQHF
TGCGCCAGCAGCTTGGGACAGCCCCAGCATTTT
>TRBV6-1|TRBJ2-4|-|-
CASSERGGNIQYF
TGTGCCAGCAGTGAGAGGGGGGGTAACATTCAGTACTTC
>TRBV7-8|TRBJ2-2|TRBD2|-
CASSLLAGVGGELFF
TGTGCCAGCAGCTTGCTTGCGGGAGTAGGGGGGGAGCTGTTTTTT
>TRBV6-5|TRBJ1-4|-|-
CASKGSLRDEKLFF
TGTGCCAGCAAGGGTAGCCTACGGGATGAAAAACTGTTTTTT
>TRBV4-1|TRBJ2-1|-|-
CASSSPRERESEQFF
TGCGCCAGCAGCTCCCCCCGGGAAAGGGAGAGTGAGCAGTTCTTC
>TRBV13|TRBJ2-7|-|-
CASSLEGVYEQYF
TGTGCCAGCAGCTTAGAGGGGGTCTACGAGCAGTACTTC
>TRBV9|TRBJ1-5|TRBD1|-
CASSVKDRDDQPQHF
TGTGCCAGCAGCGTAAAGGACAGGGATGATCAGCCCCAGCATTTT
>TRBV5-6|TRBJ1-1|-|-
CASSLVGVGTEAFF
TGTGCCAGCAGCTTGGTGGGGGTGGGAACTGAAGCTTTCTTT
>TRBV30|TRBJ1-1|TRBD1|-
CAWSGQGMNTEAFF
TGTGCCTGGAGTGGACAGGGGATGAACACTGAAGCTTTCTTT
>TRBV11-2|TRBJ2-3|TRBD2|-
CASSPLAAGVTDTQYF
TGTGCCAGCAGCCCATTGGCAGCGGGAGTCACAGATACGCAGTATTTT
>TRBV19|TRBJ1-1|-|-
CASTLGRGRDTEAFF
TGTGCCAGTACCCTCGGGAGGGGGAGAGACACTGAAGCTTTCTTT
>TRBV19|TRBJ1-5|-|-
CASSSQLQGVQPQHF
TGTGCCAGTAGTAGCCAGCTCCAGGGCGTTCAGCCCCAGCATTTT
>TRBV19|TRBJ1-2|TRBD1|-
CASSSQGAGYTF
TGTGCCAGTAGTAGCCAGGGGGCTGGCTACACCTTC
>TRBV3-1/TRBV3-2|TRBJ1-6|-|few
CASSPPGGPNSPLHF
TGTGCCAGCAGTCCCCCGGGGGGACCAAATTCACCCCTCCACTTT